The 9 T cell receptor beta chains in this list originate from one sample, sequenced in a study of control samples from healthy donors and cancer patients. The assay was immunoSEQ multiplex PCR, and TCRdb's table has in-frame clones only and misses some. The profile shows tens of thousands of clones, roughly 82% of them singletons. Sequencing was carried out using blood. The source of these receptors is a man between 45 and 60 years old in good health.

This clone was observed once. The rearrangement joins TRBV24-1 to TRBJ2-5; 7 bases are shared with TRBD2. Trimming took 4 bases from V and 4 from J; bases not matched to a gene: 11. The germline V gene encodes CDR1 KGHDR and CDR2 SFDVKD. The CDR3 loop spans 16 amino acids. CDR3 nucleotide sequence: TGTGCCACCAGTGAACGGGGGAATGCGGGAGTAGAGACCCAGTACTTC. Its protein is CATSERGNAGVETQYF.

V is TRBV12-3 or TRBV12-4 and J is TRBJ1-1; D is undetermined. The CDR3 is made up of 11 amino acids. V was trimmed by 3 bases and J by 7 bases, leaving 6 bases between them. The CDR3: CASSLIDEAFF. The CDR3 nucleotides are TGTGCCAGCAGTTTGATTGATGAAGCTTTCTTT.

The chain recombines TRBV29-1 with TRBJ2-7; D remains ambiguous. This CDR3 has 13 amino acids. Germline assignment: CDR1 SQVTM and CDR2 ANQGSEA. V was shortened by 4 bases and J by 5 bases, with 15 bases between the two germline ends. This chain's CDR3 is CSVVFGVDDEQYF. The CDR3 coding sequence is TGCAGCGTTGTTTTTGGGGTCGATGACGAGCAGTACTTC.

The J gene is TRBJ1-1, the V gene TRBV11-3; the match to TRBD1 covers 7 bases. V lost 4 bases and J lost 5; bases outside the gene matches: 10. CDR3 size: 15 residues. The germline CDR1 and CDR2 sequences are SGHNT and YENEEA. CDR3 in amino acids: CASSSRTGEWTEAFF. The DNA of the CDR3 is TGTGCCAGCAGCTCTAGGACAGGTGAATGGACTGAAGCTTTCTTT.

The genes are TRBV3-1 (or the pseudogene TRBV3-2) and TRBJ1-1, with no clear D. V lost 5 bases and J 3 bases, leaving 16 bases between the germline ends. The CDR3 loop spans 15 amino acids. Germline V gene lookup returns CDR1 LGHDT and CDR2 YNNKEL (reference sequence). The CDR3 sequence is CASSNPDTEYTEAFF. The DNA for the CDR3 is TGTGCCAGCAGCAACCCTGACACAGAATACACTGAAGCTTTCTTT.

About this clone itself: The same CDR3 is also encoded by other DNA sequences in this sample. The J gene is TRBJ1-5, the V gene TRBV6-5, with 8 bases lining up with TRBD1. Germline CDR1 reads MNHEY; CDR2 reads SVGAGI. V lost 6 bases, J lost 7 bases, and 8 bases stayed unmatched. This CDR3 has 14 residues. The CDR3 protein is CASSRDRGNQPQHF. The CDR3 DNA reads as TGTGCCAGCAGCCGAGACAGGGGTAACCAGCCCCAGCATTTT.

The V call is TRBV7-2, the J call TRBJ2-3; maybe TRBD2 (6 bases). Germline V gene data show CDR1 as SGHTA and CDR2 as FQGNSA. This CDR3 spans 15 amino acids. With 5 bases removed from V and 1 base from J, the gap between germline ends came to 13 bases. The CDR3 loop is CASSPGGAGTDTQYF. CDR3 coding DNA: TGTGCCAGCAGCCCAGGCGGGGCTGGCACAGATACGCAGTATTTT.

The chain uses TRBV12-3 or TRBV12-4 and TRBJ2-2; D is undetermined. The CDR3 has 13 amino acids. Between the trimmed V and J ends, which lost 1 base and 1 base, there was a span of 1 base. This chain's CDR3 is CASSLGNTGELFF. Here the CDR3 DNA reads TGTGCCAGCAGTTTAGGGAACACCGGGGAGCTGTTTTTT.

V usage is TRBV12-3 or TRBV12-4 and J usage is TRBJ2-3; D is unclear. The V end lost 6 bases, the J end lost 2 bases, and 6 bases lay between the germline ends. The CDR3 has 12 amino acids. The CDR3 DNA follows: TGTGCCAGCAGCTTATCCACAGATACGCAGTATTTT. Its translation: CASSLSTDTQYF.